This record concerns one T cell receptor beta chain sequence. Its antigen target is currently unknown. One base away there is no much larger clone; base qualities are not given. The meaning of the sample's time point label: about 28 days (+/-7) after the second vaccine dose. Because spike-specific TCR depth and breadth did not differ between the two schedules, AZD1222 recipients who got a second dose at roughly 4 weeks were pooled with those who got a second dose at roughly 12 weeks. The vaccinee samples were drawn from two UK trials, COV001 and COV002, one of which was a single-blind randomized controlled phase 2/3 trial testing AZD1222 (ChAdOx1 nCoV-19) in healthy adults. For TCRbeta chain sequencing, PBMC samples were collected from trial participants at day 0 and at day 28 after the second dose. These data are taken from a study of T cell responses to AZD1222 COVID-19 vaccine (dated by TCRdb to about 2021). Turning to the overall study: A total of over 230 trial participants underwent TCR sequencing, of whom more than 200 had received two doses of AZD1222 and 26 had received two doses of the MenACWY control vaccine. Trial participants were enrolled by age into 18-55, 56-69 and 70-plus year subgroups, with around 140, 26 and 57 TCR-sequenced participants respectively.

General conclusions and limits of the study: CD4 TCRs associated with the vaccine covered the entire spike protein, and the dominant responses were in regions 160-218 and 743-854. Spike-specific TCR breadth and depth rose significantly after two AZD1222 doses compared with day 0 and with MenACWY recipients. Reportedly, almost half of the unique spike-specific TCRs recognized epitopes lying outside the regions that are mutated in the B.1.351 and B.1.1.7 variants. Participants were mostly white British, with more females than males. The authors suggested clonal diversity may have been underestimated. Because no day 14 peak-response samples were available, repertoires were characterized only after the peak T cell response. In the small 56-69-year group, the increase in depth fell short of significance, most likely because of low power. Conclusions about previously exposed vaccinees were limited because only six AZD1222 recipients were SARS-CoV-2 seropositive at baseline.

The CDR3 regions of human TCRbeta chains were analyzed by immunosequencing. As for the authors' bioinformatics: Repertoire TCRs were checked for matches against a reference library of SARS-CoV-2-specific TCRs that had been generated using the MIRA antigen-specificity platform. Breadth meant the fraction of unique TCRs that were SARS-CoV-2-associated, whereas depth meant the fraction of total T cells that were SARS-CoV-2-associated. Each spike-specific TCR was assigned to its reactive spike region and to a CD4 or CD8 class using the MIRA data. Log10-transformed breadth and depth values were compared by one-way ANOVA with Sidak's multiple comparisons tests. In TCRdb, the immuneACCESS table is reduced to in-frame sequences with V and J assigned. These tables do not hold every clone; where another copy was compared, an unresolved V gene accounts for under half, and the others remain unexplained. V and J calls and clone size are given by that table; D and trimming were obtained from the DNA. This sample gives 90,000 to 120,000 clones in total; 87% of them show up just once. Clones ranked in the top ten supply around 4.9% of the sample.

The germline V gene sets CDR1 to MGHDK and CDR2 to SYGVNS. The CDR3 contains 15 residues, cysteine and phenylalanine counted. Kept here is only the CDR3 DNA, which spans 45 bases and is read in frame from base 1. V is pruned by 4 bases and J by 6 bases, leaving 7 bases of the junction without a gene match. This clonotype was sampled from an adult who received the AZD1222 COVID-19 vaccine. Rearrangement joined TRBV25-1 to TRBJ2-5; 11 bases in the junction line up with TRBD2. The sequenced sample was peripheral blood, obtained 28 days after the second AZD1222 dose. The CDR3: CASSGLAGGDKTQYF. Read as DNA, the sequence is TGTGCCAGCAGTGGGCTAGCGGGGGGTGATAAGACCCAGTACTTC.